The entry that follows covers one TCR beta chain sequence. As yet, its antigen is unknown. Assay used: immunoSEQ multiplex PCR; TCRdb lists only in-frame clones, some missing. The table shows about 77,000 clones, with approximately 85% occurring only once. These data come from a study of OX40 agonist ivuxolimab in advanced cancers. Study summary: Prior anti-PD-1, anti-PD-L1 or anti-CTLA-4 therapy was allowed; 40% had some. One hepatocellular carcinoma and a couple of cutaneous melanoma patients partially responded. General study results and limits: Clonal expansion in partial responders at 0.1-3.0 mg/kg ranked among the lowest.

Here the sequenced sample was CD4+ or CD8+ T cells sorted from blood, taken in a trial of the OX40 agonist ivuxolimab. The clonotype originates from an adult with an advanced solid tumor such as melanoma, head and neck, liver or kidney cancer.

CDR3 nucleotide sequence: TGTGCCAGCAGCTTAGATAGCAGGAACCAAGAGACCCAGTACTTC. Protein sequence: CASSLDSRNQETQYF. The V and J genes are TRBV7-9 and TRBJ2-5; D is uncertain. Per the germline V gene, CDR1 is SEHNR and CDR2 is FQNEAQ (reference sequence). The CDR3 is made up of 15 amino acids. Trimming pared 1 base from V and 0 bases from J, leaving 9 bases between.